In its sample, the clone carrying this T cell receptor beta chain was seen a few times. Its antigen is not identified. Germline assignment: CDR1 KGHDR and CDR2 SFDVKD. V lost 6 bases and J 5 bases, leaving 4 bases between the germline ends. The CDR3 extends over 11 amino acids. The table came from immunoSEQ multiplex PCR; TCRdb's copy has only in-frame clones and leaves some out. Of 95,000 to 110,000 clones in the sample, roughly 87% were seen once. This entry comes from a study of T cell responses to AZD1222 COVID-19 vaccine. The study's findings and limits: White British donors predominated, females outnumbered males, and clonal diversity was possibly underestimated.

The rearrangement uses TRBV24-1 and TRBJ2-1; D unresolved. Sequenced material: peripheral blood, taken on day 0 of AZD1222 vaccination. The receptor's source is an adult in good health. CDR3 nucleotide sequence: TGTGCCACCAGTCAAAACAATGAGCAGTTCTTC. Translation: CATSQNNEQFF.